One and the same sample provided the 20 T cell receptor beta chains below, sequenced in a study of OX40 agonist ivuxolimab in advanced cancers. TCRdb keeps only in-frame clones here, not all; method: immunoSEQ multiplex PCR. The sample contains 25,000 or so clones, around 90% of which appear only once. The sequenced sample was CD4+ or CD8+ T cells sorted from blood, obtained in a trial of the OX40 agonist ivuxolimab. All receptors derive from an adult with an advanced solid tumor such as melanoma, head and neck, liver or kidney cancer.

The CDR3 reads CASSQEGGSGIDNEQFF. Here the CDR3 DNA reads TGTGCCAGTTCTCAGGAGGGTGGTAGCGGGATCGACAATGAGCAGTTCTTC. The V gene is TRBV19, the J gene TRBJ2-1; 8 bases are a match to TRBD2. The CDR3 is 17 residues long. The germline gives CDR1 LNHDA, CDR2 SQIVND (reference sequence). The J segment lost 5 bases and the V segment lost 8 bases, leaving 17 bases of the junction unmatched. The full variable domain, rest sourced from reference TRBV19 and TRBJ2-1, is DGGITQSPKYLFRKEGQNVTLSCEQNLNHDAMYWYRQDPGQGLRLIYYSQIVNDFQKGDIAEGYSVSREKKESFPLTVTSAQKNPTAFYLCASSQEGGSGIDNEQFFGPGTRLTVL.

The chain recombines TRBV11-3 with TRBJ1-1; D is undetermined. The V end was cut by 5 bases, the J end by 4 bases, with 23 bases between. The germline V gene encodes CDR1 SGHNT and CDR2 YENEEA. The CDR3 is made up of 17 amino acids. The CDR3, as DNA: TGTGCCAGCAGCCGCCTCGACAACCTCTTGAGAGGCACTGAAGCTTTCTTT. Its protein product is CASSRLDNLLRGTEAFF.

This clone has only one observation. The chain is built from TRBV5-1 and TRBJ1-1, with 7 bases that match TRBD1. Germline assignment: CDR1 SGHRS and CDR2 YFSETQ. The CDR3 sequence is 13 residues long. V dropped 4 bases and J dropped 1; count of bases not matched to a gene: 1. The CDR3 reads CASSRDRNTEAFF. The CDR3 DNA follows: TGCGCCAGCAGCCGGGACAGGAACACTGAAGCTTTCTTT.

The CDR3 spells CASSPPPSTGSNEQFF. For the CDR3, the DNA is TGTGCCAGCTCACCACCTCCTTCGACAGGGTCCAATGAGCAGTTCTTC. The genes are TRBV18 and TRBJ2-1; TRBD1 aligns across 7 bases. V dropped 0 bases and J dropped 6; count of bases not matched to a gene: 8. The germline V gene encodes CDR1 KGHSH and CDR2 LQKENI. This CDR3 has 16 residues.

The chain combines TRBV5-4 with TRBJ2-1, with TRBD2 identical over 9 bases. Germline lookup yields CDR1 SGHNT and CDR2 YYREEE (reference sequence). This CDR3 region has 15 residues. With V trimmed by 1 base and J by 2 bases, 1 base remained unmatched. The DNA for the CDR3 is TGTGCCAGCAGCTTGACTAGCGGGCCCTACAATGAGCAGTTCTTC. Protein sequence: CASSLTSGPYNEQFF.

The chain couples TRBV18 to TRBJ2-5; D is unresolved. This CDR3 comprises 14 residues. V was cut by 0 bases and J by 5 bases, with 10 bases left in between. CDR1 and CDR2 (germline): KGHSH, LQKENI. The CDR3 loop reads CASSPPDPRETQYF. CDR3 nucleotides: TGTGCCAGCTCACCACCGGACCCGAGGGAGACCCAGTACTTC.

The chain carries TRBV30 and TRBJ2-2; D uncertain. Trimming took off 0 bases at V and 0 bases at J, with 8 bases between the two ends. The germline CDR1 and CDR2 sequences are GTSNPN and SVGIG (reference sequence). This CDR3 has 15 amino acids. CDR3 DNA: TGTGCCTGGAGTGTAGTCCGGACGAACACCGGGGAGCTGTTTTTT. This gives the protein CAWSVVRTNTGELFF.

This sequence joins TRBV27 and TRBJ1-4, with a weak D call TRBD1 (5 bases). The V end lost 6 bases, the J end lost 0 bases, and 8 bases lay between the germline ends. The CDR3 is 14 amino acids. Germline CDR1 and CDR2: MNHEY and SMNVEV (reference sequence). CDR3 coding DNA: TGTGCCAGCAGGGGGGTAGCAACTAATGAAAAACTGTTTTTT. It specifies CASRGVATNEKLFF.

The chain combines TRBV13 with TRBJ2-7; tentative D call: TRBD2 (5 bases). The V gene's germline CDR1 is PRHDT and CDR2 FYEKMQ (reference sequence). There are 14 residues in the CDR3. V lost 5 bases and J 5 bases, leaving 16 bases between the germline ends. The CDR3: CASSARAGGDEQYF. The CDR3 coding sequence is TGTGCCAGCAGCGCAAGGGCGGGTGGAGACGAGCAGTACTTC.

The chain recombines TRBV29-1 with TRBJ2-7; unclear D gene. V was shortened by 0 bases and J by 2 bases, with 11 bases between the two germline ends. Germline CDR1 is SQVTM and CDR2 is ANQGSEA. This CDR3 is built from 14 residues. The CDR3 spells CSVEDQRPPYEQYF. CDR3 sequence (DNA): TGCAGCGTTGAAGACCAACGCCCTCCCTACGAGCAGTACTTC.

This clone was recorded only once. This chain links TRBV2 with TRBJ1-4; D unclear. The CDR3 runs to 14 residues. Trimming took 4 bases from V and 7 from J, leaving 13 bases between them. Germline CDR1 reads SNHLY; CDR2 reads FYNNEI. The CDR3: CASSVGSAGEKLFF. In DNA, the CDR3 is TGTGCCAGCAGTGTGGGCTCGGCCGGTGAAAAACTGTTTTTT.

The J gene is TRBJ1-2, the V gene TRBV2, with D maybe TRBD1 (5 bases). CDR3 length equals 14 residues. Trimming stripped 5 bases from V and 3 bases from J, with 13 bases between. CDR1 is SNHLY, CDR2 FYNNEI, per germline. Here the CDR3 reads CASSFIRGDYGYTF. The CDR3 DNA is TGTGCCAGCAGTTTCATCCGGGGGGACTATGGCTACACCTTC.

In its sample, this clone was seen a few times. V usage is TRBV5-4 and J usage is TRBJ2-2; 9 positions agree with TRBD2. The J segment lost 6 bases and the V segment lost 4 bases, leaving 16 bases of the junction unmatched. The CDR3 is made up of 18 amino acids. Germline V gene lookup returns CDR1 SGHNT and CDR2 YYREEE (reference sequence). The CDR3 region is CASSLGLAGSENAGELFF. CDR3 bases: TGTGCCAGCAGCCTGGGGCTAGCGGGATCGGAAAATGCCGGGGAGCTGTTTTTT.

The J gene is TRBJ2-7, the V gene TRBV27; 10 bases fit TRBD1. CDR3 length equals 14 residues. CDR1 MNHEY and CDR2 SMNVEV come from the germline V gene (reference sequence). J lost 5 bases, V lost 5 bases, and 6 bases had no gene match. CDR3 region: CASSPRTGGNEQYF. CDR3 nucleotide sequence: TGTGCCAGCAGTCCTCGGACAGGGGGGAACGAGCAGTACTTC.

As to this clone: Sequence at one end of the junction differs from germline and may be a read error. This rearrangement joins TRBV10-2 to TRBJ1-1; a possible D gene is TRBD1 (6 bases). The CDR3 consists of 12 residues. Germline lookup yields CDR1 WSHSY and CDR2 SAAADI. The CDR3 DNA reads TGCGCCACCAGTACAGGGTTCCGTGAAGCTTTCTTT. Protein: CATSTGFREAFF.

The CDR3 DNA reads as TGTGCTAGTGGTTTGGCCCGGATTGCTAGCACAGATACGCAGTATTTT. Translated, it gives CASGLARIASTDTQYF. The rearrangement links TRBV12-5 to TRBJ2-3; D is ambiguous. The V gene's germline CDR1 is LGHNT and CDR2 FRNRAP. The V gene lost 1 base and the J gene lost 0 bases, with 11 bases spanning the gap. There are 16 residues in the CDR3.

This chain uses TRBV25-1 with TRBJ2-7; 9 bases are shared with TRBD2. V was pared by 3 bases and J by 4 bases, with 7 bases of the junction left unmatched. The CDR3 length is 15 residues. Germline values: CDR1 MGHDK, CDR2 SYGVNS. This CDR3 is CASSDWASGIYEQYF. The CDR3 coding sequence is TGTGCCAGCAGTGACTGGGCTAGCGGGATATACGAGCAGTACTTC.

This clone is a singleton in its sample. V gene TRBV28 combines with J gene TRBJ1-1; TRBD1 matches 7 bases. V was pared by 4 bases and J by 11 bases, with 10 bases of the junction left unmatched. The CDR3 extends over 13 amino acids. Looked up from germline, CDR1 is MDHEN and CDR2 is SYDVKM. The CDR3 DNA reads TGTGCCAGCAGTTCCCGACAGGGCGGAAGGGCTTTCTTT. Translated, it gives CASSSRQGGRAFF.

V and J are TRBV6-6 and TRBJ2-2, with 9 positions matching TRBD1. The CDR3 is 14 amino acids. Trimming removed 5 bases from V and 6 bases from J; junction bases left unmatched: 4. CDR1 MNHNY and CDR2 SVGAGI come from the germline V gene (reference sequence). The CDR3 loop is CASSRDRVAGELFF. CDR3 DNA sequence: TGTGCCAGCAGTCGGGACAGGGTGGCCGGGGAGCTGTTTTTT.

This clone has more than one count but fewer than ten. The chain links TRBV5-1 to TRBJ2-7; possibly TRBD1 for D (6 bases). Germline V lookup: CDR1 SGHRS, CDR2 YFSETQ. The CDR3 covers 14 residues. V dropped 5 bases and J dropped 3 bases, with 15 bases sitting between them. The CDR3 sequence is CASSYGTPGYEQYF. The CDR3 nucleotides read TGCGCCAGCAGTTACGGGACACCCGGCTACGAGCAGTACTTC.